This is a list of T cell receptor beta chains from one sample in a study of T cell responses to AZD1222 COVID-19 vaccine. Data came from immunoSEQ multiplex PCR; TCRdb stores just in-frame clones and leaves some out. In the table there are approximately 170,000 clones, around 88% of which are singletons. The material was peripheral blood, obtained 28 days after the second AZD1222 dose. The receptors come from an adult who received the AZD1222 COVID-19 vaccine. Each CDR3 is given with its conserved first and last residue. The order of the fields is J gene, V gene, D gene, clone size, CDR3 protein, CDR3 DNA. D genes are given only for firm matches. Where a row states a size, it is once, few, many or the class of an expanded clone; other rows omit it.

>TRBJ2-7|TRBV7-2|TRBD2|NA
CASSLVGTSGGAHEQYF
TGTGCCAGCAGCTTAGTCGGGACTAGCGGGGGGGCCCACGAGCAGTACTTC
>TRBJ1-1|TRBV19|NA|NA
CASKLQGFEAFF
TGTGCCAGTAAACTACAGGGTTTTGAAGCTTTCTTT
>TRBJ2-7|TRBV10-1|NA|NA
CASSEHPSGEQYF
TGCGCCAGCAGTGAACACCCGTCGGGCGAGCAGTACTTC
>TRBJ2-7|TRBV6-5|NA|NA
CASSYRDTYEQYF
TGTGCCAGCAGTTACCGGGATACCTACGAGCAGTACTTC
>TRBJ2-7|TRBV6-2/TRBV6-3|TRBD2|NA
CASSYSPGLAGQYEQYF
TGTGCCAGCAGTTACTCCCCCGGACTAGCGGGGCAGTACGAGCAGTACTTC
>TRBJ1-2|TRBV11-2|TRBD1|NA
CASRSPPRQGAGYGYTF
TGTGCCAGCAGGAGTCCCCCGCGACAGGGGGCTGGCTATGGCTACACCTTC
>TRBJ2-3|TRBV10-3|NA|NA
CAISESTYTQYF
TGTGCCATCAGTGAGTCGACTTATACGCAGTATTTT
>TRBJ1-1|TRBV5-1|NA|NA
CASSLAHGDTEAFF
TGCGCCAGCAGCTTGGCGCACGGGGACACTGAAGCTTTCTTT
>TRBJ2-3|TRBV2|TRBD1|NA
CASRADRARTDTQYF
TGTGCCAGCAGGGCGGACAGGGCGCGCACAGATACGCAGTATTTT
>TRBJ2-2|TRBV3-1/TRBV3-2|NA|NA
CASSQVGGLSNGELFF
TGTGCCAGCAGCCAAGTTGGGGGCCTATCGAACGGGGAGCTGTTTTTT
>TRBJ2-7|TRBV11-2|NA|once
CASSLGGASYEQYF
TGTGCCAGCAGCTTAGGCGGGGCCTCCTACGAGCAGTACTTC
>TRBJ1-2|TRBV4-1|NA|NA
CASSQGLSGDYGYTF
TGCGCCAGCAGCCAAGGGTTGAGCGGTGACTATGGCTACACCTTC
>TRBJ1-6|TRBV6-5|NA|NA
CASSTRTSQASPLHF
TGTGCCAGCAGTACCCGGACCTCGCAAGCCTCACCCCTCCACTTT
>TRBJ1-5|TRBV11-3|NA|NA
CASSPRDRPGNQPQHF
TGTGCCAGCAGCCCTAGGGACCGCCCAGGCAATCAGCCCCAGCATTTT
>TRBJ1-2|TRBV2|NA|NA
CASSDRLNYGYTF
TGTGCCAGCAGTGACAGACTTAACTATGGCTACACCTTC
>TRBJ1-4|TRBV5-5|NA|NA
CASSLRILGDEKLFF
TGTGCCAGCAGCTTGAGGATCTTGGGGGATGAAAAACTGTTTTTT
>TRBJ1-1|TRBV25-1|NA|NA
CASSGRGNTEAFF
TGTGCCAGCAGTGGAAGGGGGAACACTGAAGCTTTCTTT
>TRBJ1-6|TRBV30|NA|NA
CAWSPRPPRRFYNSPLHF
TGTGCCTGGAGTCCTCGTCCCCCGCGCCGGTTCTATAATTCACCCCTCCACTTT
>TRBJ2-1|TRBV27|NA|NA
CASGQGQVPYNEQFF
TGTGCCAGCGGACAAGGGCAGGTCCCCTACAATGAGCAGTTCTTC
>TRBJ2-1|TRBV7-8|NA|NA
CASSFLSRAEGLYNEQFF
TGTGCCAGCAGCTTTCTTAGCAGGGCCGAGGGCCTTTACAATGAGCAGTTCTTC
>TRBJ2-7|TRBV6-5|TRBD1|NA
CASSKQGNRYEQYF
TGTGCCAGCAGTAAACAGGGGAATCGCTACGAGCAGTACTTC
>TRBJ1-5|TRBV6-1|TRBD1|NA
CASSEGTGFQPQHF
TGTGCCAGCAGTGAAGGGACAGGGTTTCAGCCCCAGCATTTT
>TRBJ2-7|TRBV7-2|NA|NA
CASSLAFRSYEQYF
TGTGCCAGCAGCTTAGCGTTTAGGTCCTACGAGCAGTACTTC
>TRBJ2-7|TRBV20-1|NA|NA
CSASSGHEQYF
TGCAGTGCTAGCAGTGGCCACGAGCAGTACTTC
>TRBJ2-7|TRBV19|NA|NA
CASSMSSSGEQYF
TGTGCCAGTAGTATGAGCAGCTCGGGCGAGCAGTACTTC
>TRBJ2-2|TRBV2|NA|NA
CASSDVKTNTGELFF
TGTGCCAGCAGTGACGTCAAAACGAACACCGGGGAGCTGTTTTTT
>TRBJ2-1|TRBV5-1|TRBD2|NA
CASSPTSGGAPEQFF
TGCGCCAGCAGCCCTACTAGCGGGGGGGCCCCTGAGCAGTTCTTC
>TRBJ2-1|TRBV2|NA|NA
CASSEGPKGQFF
TGTGCCAGCAGTGAAGGGCCAAAGGGGCAGTTCTTC
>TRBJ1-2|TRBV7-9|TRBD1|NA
CASSLGTGGRGYTF
TGTGCCAGCAGCTTAGGGACAGGGGGCCGTGGCTACACCTTC
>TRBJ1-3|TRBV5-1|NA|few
CASSLDYSGNTIYF
TGCGCCAGCAGCTTGGACTACAGTGGAAACACCATATATTTT
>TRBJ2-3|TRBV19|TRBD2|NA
CASTISGVPDTQYF
TGTGCCAGTACTATTAGCGGGGTCCCAGATACGCAGTATTTT
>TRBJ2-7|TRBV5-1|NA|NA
CASSLEGDAYEQYF
TGCGCCAGCAGCTTGGAAGGAGATGCCTACGAGCAGTACTTC
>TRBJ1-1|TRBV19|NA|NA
CASSIWTEDEAFF
TGTGCCAGTAGTATTTGGACAGAGGATGAAGCTTTCTTT
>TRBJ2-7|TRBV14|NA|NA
CASSHLDVRYEQYF
TGTGCCAGCAGCCACTTGGACGTTAGATACGAGCAGTACTTC
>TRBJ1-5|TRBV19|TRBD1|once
CASSIRVPGTGYQPQHF
TGTGCCAGTAGTATCAGAGTTCCCGGGACAGGGTATCAGCCCCAGCATTTT
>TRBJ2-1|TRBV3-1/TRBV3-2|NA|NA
CASSQGQVTPYNEQFF
TGTGCCAGCAGCCAAGGTCAGGTCACCCCCTACAATGAGCAGTTCTTC
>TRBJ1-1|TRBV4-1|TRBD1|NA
CASSHRTGNTEAFF
TGCGCCAGCAGCCATCGGACAGGGAACACTGAAGCTTTCTTT
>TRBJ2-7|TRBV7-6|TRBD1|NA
CASSKTGGLYEQYF
TGTGCCAGCAGCAAGACAGGGGGCCTCTACGAGCAGTACTTC
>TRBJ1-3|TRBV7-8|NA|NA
CASSLGVAGTGNTIYF
TGTGCCAGCAGCTTAGGAGTGGCGGGTACAGGAAACACCATATATTTT
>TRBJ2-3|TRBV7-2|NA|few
CASSLGYTQYF
TGTGCCAGCTCCTTGGGCTATACGCAGTATTTT
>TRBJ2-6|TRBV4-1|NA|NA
CASSQERYRGSGANVLTF
TGCGCCAGCAGCCAAGAACGATACCGGGGCTCTGGGGCCAACGTCCTGACTTTC
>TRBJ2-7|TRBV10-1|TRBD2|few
CASSELLASEQYF
TGCGCCAGCAGTGAGTTACTAGCGAGCGAGCAGTACTTC
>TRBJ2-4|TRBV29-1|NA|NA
CSVENSQNIQYF
TGCAGCGTTGAGAACAGTCAAAACATTCAGTACTTC
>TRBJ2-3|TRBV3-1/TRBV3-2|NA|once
CASSQDISGGTDTQYF
TGTGCCAGCAGCCAAGATATCAGTGGGGGTACAGATACGCAGTATTTT
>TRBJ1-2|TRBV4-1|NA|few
CASSQETGGYTF
TGCGCCAGCAGCCAAGAAACGGGAGGCTACACCTTC
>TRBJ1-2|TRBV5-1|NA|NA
CASSLDPGNYGYTF
TGCGCCAGCAGCTTGGACCCTGGAAACTATGGCTACACCTTC
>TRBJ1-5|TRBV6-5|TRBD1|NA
CASRGTGGGQPQHF
TGTGCCAGCAGGGGGACAGGGGGAGGACAGCCCCAGCATTTT
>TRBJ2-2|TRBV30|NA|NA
CAWRRGLSTGELFF
TGTGCCTGGAGGAGGGGACTTTCCACCGGGGAGCTGTTTTTT
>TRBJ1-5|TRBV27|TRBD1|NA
CASRSPGTGKGQPQHF
TGTGCCAGCAGATCTCCCGGGACAGGGAAGGGTCAGCCCCAGCATTTT
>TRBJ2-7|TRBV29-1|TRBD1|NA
CSVQGDRTHYEQYF
TGCAGCGTTCAGGGGGACAGGACTCACTACGAGCAGTACTTC
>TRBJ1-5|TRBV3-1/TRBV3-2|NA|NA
CASSLRRGRRGPQHF
TGTGCCAGCAGCCTACGTCGGGGCCGACGGGGGCCCCAGCATTTT
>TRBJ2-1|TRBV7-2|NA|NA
CASSPTLGLNEQFF
TGTGCCAGCAGCCCAACCTTAGGGCTCAATGAGCAGTTCTTC
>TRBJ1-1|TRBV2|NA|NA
CASRSGGKPTEAFF
TGTGCCAGCAGGAGTGGGGGAAAGCCCACTGAAGCTTTCTTT
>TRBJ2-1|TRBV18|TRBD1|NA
CASSGRDRGNEQFF
TGTGCCAGCTCAGGCCGGGACAGAGGGAATGAGCAGTTCTTC
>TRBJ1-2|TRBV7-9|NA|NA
CASSWDGSYGYTF
TGTGCCAGCAGCTGGGACGGCTCCTATGGCTACACCTTC